Listed here are 18 T cell receptor beta chains from one sample, sequenced in a study of T cell responses to AZD1222 COVID-19 vaccine. Using immunoSEQ multiplex PCR, the repertoire was profiled, and TCRdb retains in-frame clones only, with some absent. Of about 140,000 clones listed, over 85% were seen once; the top ten hold approximately 5.4%. The sample consisted of peripheral blood, taken on day 0 of AZD1222 vaccination. The receptor set was obtained from an adult in good health.

The chain links TRBV12-3 or TRBV12-4 to TRBJ1-2; TRBD1 agrees at 7 bases. The CDR3 sequence is 12 residues long. With V trimmed by 3 bases and J by 8 bases, 3 bases remained unmatched. CDR3 coding DNA: TGTGCCAGCAGTTTTCAGGGGGGCGGCTACACCTTC. Translation: CASSFQGGGYTF.

V gene TRBV3-1 (or the pseudogene TRBV3-2) combines with J gene TRBJ2-7; 8 bases line up with TRBD2. This CDR3 has 15 amino acids. The trim removed 8 bases at V and 5 bases at J, leaving 14 bases unmatched. From germline, CDR1 is LGHDT and CDR2 YNNKEL (reference sequence). The CDR3 bases are TGTGCCAGCTCCCCGTCGGGACTAGGGTCGCACGAGCAGTACTTC. Translating it yields CASSPSGLGSHEQYF.

J is TRBJ1-2 and V is TRBV2, with D maybe TRBD1 (6 bases). Between the trimmed V and J ends, which lost 3 bases and 0 bases, there was a span of 17 bases. This CDR3 is built from 17 residues. In germline, CDR1 is SNHLY, CDR2 FYNNEI. In DNA form, the CDR3 reads TGTGCCAGCAGTGAGGGGGGGGCCCCCTCTTCTAACTATGGCTACACCTTC. It encodes CASSEGGAPSSNYGYTF.

This rearrangement joins TRBV24-1 to TRBJ2-7; TRBD1 matches 10 bases. CDR3 length: 13 amino acids. V gave up 5 bases and J gave up 6 bases; unmatched junction bases: 3. Per germline, CDR1 KGHDR and CDR2 SFDVKD. For the CDR3, the DNA is TGTGCCACCAGTGGGGACAGGGGATTCGAGCAGTACTTC. Encoded protein: CATSGDRGFEQYF.

This chain uses TRBV6-5 with TRBJ1-2, with a tentative D call TRBD1 (5 bases). The CDR3 covers 12 residues. Germline V gene sequence: CDR1 MNHEY, CDR2 SVGAGI. V lost 4 bases and J 8 bases, leaving 11 bases between the germline ends. The CDR3 region has the DNA TGTGCCAGCAGTTCCAGGGTCCGGGGCTACACCTTC. Protein sequence: CASSSRVRGYTF.

In its sample, this clone was seen a few times. This chain uses TRBV12-3 or TRBV12-4 with TRBJ2-1; D may be TRBD2 (6 bases). The germline V and J ends were trimmed by 6 bases and 9 bases, with 15 bases remaining between them. The CDR3 extends over 13 amino acids. The CDR3 protein is CASSPSGQSEQFF. DNA of the CDR3: TGTGCCAGCAGCCCCAGCGGGCAGTCTGAGCAGTTCTTC.

The chain employs TRBV2 and TRBJ2-5; 11 nucleotides agree with TRBD1. Trimming cost V 2 bases and J 4 bases; bases outside gene matches: 6. The CDR3 has 16 amino acids. Per germline, CDR1 SNHLY and CDR2 FYNNEI. CDR3 amino acids: CASSEPRDRGSETQYF. In DNA, the CDR3 is TGTGCCAGCAGTGAACCTCGGGACAGGGGGTCAGAGACCCAGTACTTC.

This chain uses TRBV6-5 with TRBJ1-1, with D possibly TRBD1 on 5 matching bases. The CDR3 totals 14 residues. The V gene's germline CDR1 is MNHEY and CDR2 SVGAGI. V lost 6 bases and J 3 bases, leaving 14 bases between the germline ends. The CDR3 coding sequence is TGTGCCAGCAGCTACCTCGGGGCCGACACTGAAGCTTTCTTT. Protein: CASSYLGADTEAFF.

The chain couples TRBV28 to TRBJ2-3, with 11 bases aligning to TRBD2. CDR3 length: 15 residues. From germline, CDR1 is MDHEN and CDR2 SYDVKM. Germline trimming cut 5 bases from V and 2 bases from J; bases unmatched to any gene: 3. The CDR3 protein is CASSPSGRPTDTQYF. The CDR3 DNA sequence: TGTGCCAGCAGTCCTAGCGGGAGGCCCACAGATACGCAGTATTTT.

Worth noting for this clone: This sample also contains other DNA sequences that code for the same CDR3. This chain uses TRBV16 with TRBJ1-5, with 9 bases matching TRBD1. This CDR3 spans 15 amino acids. With 0 bases clipped from V and 4 bases from J, the junction kept 1 base outside the gene matches. Per the germline V gene, CDR1 is KGHSY and CDR2 is FQNENV. CDR3 nucleotides: TGTGCCAGCAGCCAATCGGGACAGGGTAATCAGCCCCAGCATTTT. Protein sequence: CASSQSGQGNQPQHF.

The chain links TRBV6-1 to TRBJ1-6; D call uncertain. Trimming removed 2 bases from V and 8 bases from J, with 13 bases in between. The germline gives CDR1 MNHNS, CDR2 SASEGT. There are 15 residues in the CDR3. The CDR3 here is CASSELLGFYSPLHF. For the CDR3, the DNA is TGTGCCAGCAGTGAATTATTGGGGTTTTATTCACCCCTCCACTTT.

This clone was detected only once. The chain links TRBV5-8 to TRBJ2-5; D may match TRBD1 or TRBD2 (5 bases each). Trimming stripped 3 bases from V and 0 bases from J, with 6 bases between. Germline CDR1 SGHTS, CDR2 YDEGEE. The CDR3 extends over 13 amino acids. CDR3 amino acids: CASSSGHQETQYF. DNA for the CDR3: TGTGCCAGCAGCTCGGGACACCAAGAGACCCAGTACTTC.

The rearrangement joins TRBV19 to TRBJ2-7; D perhaps matches TRBD2 (6 bases). Germline V CDR1 and CDR2: LNHDA, SQIVND (reference sequence). V was cut by 9 bases and J by 1 base, with 19 bases left in between. CDR3 length equals 15 residues. This CDR3 is CASRFSPGVSYEQYF. The CDR3 DNA reads as TGTGCCAGCCGTTTTTCCCCGGGGGTTTCCTACGAGCAGTACTTC. Supplemented by reference TRBV19 and TRBJ2-7, the full variable domain reads DGGITQSPKYLFRKEGQNVTLSCEQNLNHDAMYWYRQDPGQGLRLIYYSQIVNDFQKGDIAEGYSVSREKKESFPLTVTSAQKNPTAFYLCASRFSPGVSYEQYFGPGTRLTVT.

In its sample, this clone was seen a few times. This chain joins TRBV6-7 and TRBJ2-7; no clear D gene. Being an ORF, TRBV6-7 has a function that is uncertain. This CDR3 has 12 amino acids. V lost 2 bases, J lost 4 bases, and 6 bases lay in between. CDR3: CASSYLEYEQYF. CDR3 nucleotide sequence: TGTGCCAGCAGTTACCTAGAATACGAGCAGTACTTC.

CDR3 coding DNA: TGTGCCAGCAGTATGACCGGGACCTATCCACCCGGGGAGCTGTTTTTT. It translates to CASSMTGTYPPGELFF. V is TRBV27 and J is TRBJ2-2; either TRBD1 or TRBD2 may fit D (5 bases each). The CDR3 totals 16 residues. V dropped 5 bases and J dropped 6 bases, with 19 bases sitting between them. Germline-derived CDR1 and CDR2 are MNHEY and SMNVEV (reference sequence).

The rearrangement uses TRBV11-2 and TRBJ2-6; a weak D match, TRBD1 (6 bases). V dropped 2 bases and J dropped 4 bases, with 12 bases sitting between them. The germline gives CDR1 SGHAT, CDR2 FQNNGV. The CDR3 spans 16 residues. The CDR3 spells CASSLWGHSGANVLTF. DNA of the CDR3: TGTGCCAGCAGCTTATGGGGACACTCAGGGGCCAACGTCCTGACTTTC. The full variable domain, completed using reference TRBV11-2 and TRBJ2-6, is EAGVAQSPRYKIIEKRQSVAFWCNPISGHATLYWYQQILGQGPKLLIQFQNNGVVDDSQLPKDRFSAERLKGVDSTLKIQPAKLEDSAVYLCASSLWGHSGANVLTFGAGSRLTVL.

The rearrangement links TRBV6-5 to TRBJ1-1; the D gene is possibly TRBD1 (5 bases). The germline V gene has CDR1 MNHEY and CDR2 SVGAGI. The CDR3 sequence is 15 residues long. V was pared by 3 bases and J by 4 bases, with 15 bases between. CDR3 residues: CASSYESGIGTEAFF. As DNA, the CDR3 is TGTGCCAGCAGTTATGAGTCAGGGATTGGCACTGAAGCTTTCTTT.

The chain employs TRBV27 and TRBJ1-5; the match to TRBD1 covers 12 bases. Germline-derived CDR1 and CDR2 are MNHEY and SMNVEV (reference sequence). V was pared by 5 bases and J by 0 bases, with 14 bases of the junction left unmatched. The CDR3 is made up of 20 amino acids. CDR3: CASSATYGTGGYHSNQPQHF. The CDR3 DNA sequence: TGTGCCAGCAGTGCGACCTACGGGACAGGGGGCTACCATAGCAATCAGCCCCAGCATTTT.